The 29 T cell receptor beta chains below all came from one sample that was sequenced in a study of T-cell reconstitution after alpha-beta-depleted transplantation in children. Unique molecular identifiers were used in preparing the TCRbeta library. One entry per CDR3 protein, called by TCRdb with MiXCR from the PCR reads. The repertoire holds 500,000 or so distinct CDR3 sequences, with about 30% as singletons. The specimen was PBMCs from the stem cell graft donor, collected from the stem cell graft. These receptor sequences come from a human donor who donated a stem cell graft to a child with aplastic anemia.

This rearrangement joins TRBV5-4 to TRBJ2-5; TRBD1 matches 10 bases. The trim removed 0 bases at V and 4 bases at J, leaving 6 bases unmatched. Germline-derived CDR1 and CDR2 are SGHNT and YYREEE (reference sequence). CDR3 size: 16 residues. CDR3 in DNA: TGTGCCAGCAGCTTGGGACAGGGGGCTAATGGAGAGACCCAGTACTTC. It translates to CASSLGQGANGETQYF. The full variable domain, completed using reference TRBV5-4 and TRBJ2-5, is ETGVTQSPTHLIKTRGQQVTLRCSSQSGHNTVSWYQQALGQGPQFIFQYYREEENGRGNFPPRFSGLQFPNYSSELNVNALELDDSALYLCASSLGQGANGETQYFGPGTRLLVL.

The chain is built from TRBV20-1 and TRBJ1-3; 9 bases align to TRBD1. The germline CDR1 and CDR2 sequences are DFQATT and SNEGSKA (reference sequence). The junction had 11 bases not matched to a gene; V was cut back by 1 base and J by 4 bases. This CDR3 comprises 17 residues. DNA for the CDR3: TGCAGTGCTAGAGTCACCACTACAGGGGGCCCCGGAAACACCATATATTTT. This gives the protein CSARVTTTGGPGNTIYF.

This rearrangement joins TRBV29-1 to TRBJ2-7; D gene ambiguous. This CDR3 has 13 residues. Per the germline V gene, CDR1 is SQVTM and CDR2 is ANQGSEA. V lost 6 bases and J 0 bases, leaving 12 bases between the germline ends. This CDR3 reads CSVTDASSYEQYF. In nucleotides, the CDR3 is TGCAGCGTGACGGACGCCAGCTCCTACGAGCAGTACTTC.

V is TRBV28 and J is TRBJ2-7; weak D call: TRBD2 (5 bases). V was clipped by 2 bases and J by 0 bases, with 8 bases between them. The length of the CDR3 is 14 residues. CDR1 is MDHEN and CDR2 is SYDVKM in the germline V gene. CDR3 coding DNA: TGTGCCAGCAGTTTAGTGGGAGACTCCTACGAGCAGTACTTC. Translated: CASSLVGDSYEQYF.

There are a few counts of this clonotype. The chain carries TRBV7-9 and TRBJ2-5; D uncertain. CDR1 is SEHNR and CDR2 is FQNEAQ in the germline V gene (reference sequence). CDR3 length: 15 amino acids. Trimming pared 0 bases from V and 4 bases from J, leaving 12 bases between. The DNA for the CDR3 is TGTGCCAGCAGCTTAGCGGTCCGAGCTGTAGAGACCCAGTACTTC. It is translated as CASSLAVRAVETQYF.

V usage is TRBV29-1 and J usage is TRBJ2-2; 13 bases agree with TRBD2. Germline lookup yields CDR1 SQVTM and CDR2 ANQGSEA. The trim removed 7 bases at V and 1 base at J, leaving 3 bases unmatched. This CDR3 has 15 residues. The chain's CDR3 is CSARLAGGNTGELFF. DNA of the CDR3: TGCAGCGCCCGACTAGCGGGGGGGAACACCGGGGAGCTGTTTTTT.

J is TRBJ1-2 and V is TRBV4-1; D gene ambiguous. CDR3 length: 15 amino acids. From germline, CDR1 is MGHRA and CDR2 YSYEKL. V gave up 0 bases and J gave up 0 bases, with 8 bases separating them. The CDR3 region is CASSQEDGANYGYTF. The CDR3 DNA reads TGCGCCAGCAGCCAAGAGGATGGCGCTAACTATGGCTACACCTTC.

The chain joins TRBV12-3 or TRBV12-4 to TRBJ1-5; 7 bases line up with TRBD1. J was trimmed by 7 bases and V by 6 bases; bases with no gene match: 9. CDR3 size: 14 residues. Here the CDR3 DNA reads TGTGCCAGCAGGCAGACAGGGAACTTCCAGCCCCAGCATTTT. The encoded protein is CASRQTGNFQPQHF.

In its sample, this clonotype was seen a few times. The rearrangement joins TRBV27 to TRBJ1-2; D is possibly TRBD1 (5 bases). Germline V gene sequence: CDR1 MNHEY, CDR2 SMNVEV (reference sequence). The CDR3 totals 13 residues. V was trimmed by 7 bases and J by 4 bases, leaving 13 bases between them. The CDR3 region is CASTRDASYGYTF. The CDR3 coding sequence is TGTGCCAGCACCCGGGACGCGAGCTATGGCTACACCTTC.

The CDR3, as DNA: TGTGCCATCAGTGGATATCAGGGGGTCTACGAGCAGTACTTC. Residues: CAISGYQGVYEQYF. This chain links TRBV10-3 with TRBJ2-7; 7 bases map to TRBD1. Per germline, CDR1 ENHRY and CDR2 SYGVKD. Trimming at V came to 4 bases and at J to 3 bases, leaving 6 bases not matched to a gene. The CDR3 totals 14 residues.

The chain recombines TRBV12-3 or TRBV12-4 with TRBJ1-4; D is uncertain. CDR3 length: 16 residues. V was cut by 2 bases and J by 0 bases, with 10 bases left in between. For the CDR3, the DNA is TGTGCCAGCAGTTTACGGGCAGCCTCAACTAATGAAAAACTGTTTTTT. This encodes CASSLRAASTNEKLFF.

A few counts support this clonotype. The V and J genes are TRBV7-8 and TRBJ1-3, with 8 bases fitting TRBD1. Germline V gene lookup returns CDR1 SGHVS and CDR2 FQNEAQ. The CDR3 is made up of 15 amino acids. J lost 4 bases, V lost 4 bases, and 6 bases had no gene match. The DNA for the CDR3 is TGTGCCAGCAGCTCCCGACAGGGGCCAGGAAACACCATATATTTT. It encodes CASSSRQGPGNTIYF.

This chain connects TRBV18 to TRBJ2-3; D remains ambiguous. Germline V lookup: CDR1 KGHSH, CDR2 LQKENI. The V gene lost 4 bases and the J gene lost 2 bases, with 16 bases spanning the gap. The CDR3 runs 16 residues. This CDR3 reads CASSLPGVLNTDTQYF. The DNA for the CDR3 is TGTGCCAGCTCACTCCCGGGCGTACTTAACACAGATACGCAGTATTTT.

This clonotype occurred a few times. The rearrangement links TRBV11-1 to TRBJ1-2, with TRBD1 identical over 7 bases. CDR3 length: 15 amino acids. V was clipped by 5 bases and J by 0 bases; unmatched bases: 6. Looked up from germline, CDR1 is SGHAT and CDR2 is FQDESV (reference sequence). The DNA of the CDR3 is TGTGCCAGCAGCCCAGACAGGGCCGCTAACTATGGCTACACCTTC. Translation gives CASSPDRAANYGYTF. Combining the CDR3 with reference TRBV11-1 and TRBJ1-2 gives the whole variable domain EAEVAQSPRYKITEKSQAVAFWCDPISGHATLYWYRQILGQGPELLVQFQDESVVDDSQLPKDRFSAERLKGVDSTLKIQPAELGDSAMYLCASSPDRAANYGYTFGSGTRLTVV.

This clonotype has a handful of counts. This chain uses TRBV30 with TRBJ1-4; perhaps TRBD1 as D (6 bases). V lost 0 bases and J 2 bases, leaving 13 bases between the germline ends. Per the germline V gene, CDR1 is GTSNPN and CDR2 is SVGIG (reference sequence). The CDR3 is 16 residues long. The DNA of the CDR3 is TGTGCCTGGAGTGTAGGGGGAGTGGTGACTAATGAAAAACTGTTTTTT. Its translation is CAWSVGGVVTNEKLFF. Full variable domain (rest looked up from reference TRBV30 and TRBJ1-4): SQTIHQWPATLVQPVGSPLSLECTVEGTSNPNLYWYRQAAGRGLQLLFYSVGIGQISSEVPQNLSASRPQDRQFILSSKKLLLSDSGFYLCAWSVGGVVTNEKLFFGSGTQLSVL.

This clonotype came up a few times. This chain connects TRBV20-1 to TRBJ1-5; TRBD1 agrees at 7 bases. Germline CDR1 DFQATT, CDR2 SNEGSKA (reference sequence). After removal of 6 bases from V and 3 bases from J, the junction contained 11 bases not matched to a gene. This CDR3 spans 15 amino acids. In nucleotides, the CDR3 is TGCAGTGCCTCCCCGGGGGACAGAATCAATCAGCCCCAGCATTTT. As protein: CSASPGDRINQPQHF.

The chain recombines TRBV27 with TRBJ1-1, with D perhaps matching TRBD1 (6 bases). V was shortened by 4 bases and J by 3 bases, with 9 bases between the two germline ends. Germline V gives CDR1 MNHEY, CDR2 SMNVEV (reference sequence). This CDR3 has 13 residues. CDR3 protein: CASSWAGDTEAFF. The CDR3 DNA reads TGTGCCAGCAGTTGGGCAGGGGACACTGAAGCTTTCTTT.

This clonotype was counted between two and nine times. In DNA, the CDR3 is TGTGCCAGCAGTCAACAGGATTCTAGCACAGATACGCAGTATTTT. Protein: CASSQQDSSTDTQYF. The chain is built from TRBV6-1 and TRBJ2-3; D perhaps matches TRBD1 (5 bases). Trimming removed 5 bases at V and 0 bases at J, with 12 bases between. The CDR3 totals 15 residues. The germline gives CDR1 MNHNS, CDR2 SASEGT.

This chain uses TRBV20-1 with TRBJ1-2; a possible D gene is TRBD1 (6 bases). CDR1 and CDR2 (germline): DFQATT, SNEGSKA (reference sequence). The CDR3 extends over 13 amino acids. The V end was cut by 6 bases, the J end by 2 bases, with 13 bases between. This CDR3 is CSARRQENYGYTF. The CDR3 DNA reads TGCAGTGCCCGACGACAGGAGAACTATGGCTACACCTTC.

This clonotype showed up just a few times. The rearrangement links TRBV7-2 to TRBJ1-1; D call uncertain. The germline V and J ends were trimmed by 3 bases and 7 bases, with 9 bases remaining between them. Germline V gene sequence: CDR1 SGHTA, CDR2 FQGNSA. The CDR3 totals 12 residues. The CDR3 DNA reads TGTGCCAGCAGCTTTTTGTCAGATGAAGCTTTCTTT. This sequence encodes CASSFLSDEAFF.

CDR3 nucleotides: TGTGCCAGCAGTTTTTTCGGTCGCGGGAAACAAGAGACCCAGTACTTC. It translates to CASSFFGRGKQETQYF. V and J are TRBV12-3 or TRBV12-4 and TRBJ2-5, with D perhaps matching TRBD2 (6 bases). Trimming shortened V by 3 bases and J by 2 bases, and 16 bases separated the two germline ends. This CDR3 has 16 residues.

This clonotype was observed at least ten times. This chain connects TRBV12-3 or TRBV12-4 to TRBJ1-1; 7 bases are a match to TRBD1. The CDR3 is 12 residues long. Unmatched junction bases numbered 0, after V lost 4 bases and J lost 4 bases. CDR3 sequence (DNA): TGTGCCAGCAGTTCAGGGGGCACTGAAGCTTTCTTT. Protein sequence: CASSSGGTEAFF.

The rearrangement uses TRBV4-2 and TRBJ2-7, with 7 bases that match TRBD1. Germline loops: CDR1 LGHNA, CDR2 YNFKEQ. The V and J ends lost 0 bases and 2 bases, in that order; junction bases with no gene match: 7. The CDR3 is made up of 16 amino acids. The CDR3 sequence is CASSQEWDSATYEQYF. For the CDR3, the DNA is TGTGCCAGCAGCCAAGAGTGGGACAGTGCGACCTACGAGCAGTACTTC.

The chain has TRBV6-5 and TRBJ2-1; 9 bases match TRBD2. The V and J ends lost 0 bases and 6 bases, in that order; junction bases with no gene match: 9. CDR3 length: 17 residues. From germline, CDR1 is MNHEY and CDR2 SVGAGI. CDR3 nucleotides: TGTGCCAGCAGTTACTCGGGGCGGCGCGGGAGGGCCAATGAGCAGTTCTTC. This translates into CASSYSGRRGRANEQFF.

This chain uses TRBV5-1 with TRBJ2-3; 13 bases are a match to TRBD2. The trim removed 4 bases at V and 4 bases at J, leaving 9 bases unmatched. Germline loops: CDR1 SGHRS, CDR2 YFSETQ. The CDR3 totals 17 residues. The CDR3 is CASSPWTSGSAPDTQYF. The CDR3 bases are TGCGCCAGCAGCCCATGGACTAGCGGGAGTGCTCCAGATACGCAGTATTTT.

This clonotype was seen more than once but under ten times. The chain links TRBV5-4 to TRBJ2-3, with TRBD2 matching over 8 bases. This CDR3 region has 16 residues. CDR1 SGHNT and CDR2 YYREEE come from the germline V gene (reference sequence). J was trimmed by 1 base and V by 2 bases; bases with no gene match: 6. The CDR3 is CASSFKRERGTDTQYF. The CDR3 coding sequence is TGTGCCAGCAGCTTCAAGCGGGAGAGGGGCACAGATACGCAGTATTTT.

The chain combines TRBV28 with TRBJ2-1; 8 positions match TRBD2. This CDR3 has 14 amino acids. Trimming cost V 3 bases and J 15 bases; bases outside gene matches: 13. Germline V gene lookup returns CDR1 MDHEN and CDR2 SYDVKM. The CDR3 is CASSFEVSGALGFF. The DNA of the CDR3 is TGTGCCAGCAGTTTCGAAGTTAGCGGGGCCTTGGGGTTCTTC. Based on the CDR3 plus reference TRBV28 and TRBJ2-1, the full variable domain is DVKVTQSSRYLVKRTGEKVFLECVQDMDHENMFWYRQDPGLGLRLIYFSYDVKMKEKGDIPEGYSVSREKKERFSLILESASTNQTSMYLCASSFEVSGALGFFGPGTRLTVL.

DNA for the CDR3: TGTGCCAGCAGCCCCTGGACAGGAGATATGAACACTGAAGCTTTCTTT. Translated: CASSPWTGDMNTEAFF. The chain carries TRBV7-2 and TRBJ1-1; TRBD1 matches 7 bases. J gave up 0 bases and V 5 bases, and 9 bases lay outside the gene matches. This CDR3 has 16 residues. CDR1 and CDR2 (germline): SGHTA, FQGNSA.

The rearrangement links TRBV7-2 to TRBJ1-1; D ambiguous. The V gene lost 4 bases and the J gene lost 6 bases, with 9 bases spanning the gap. The CDR3 is 12 residues long. The germline V gene encodes CDR1 SGHTA and CDR2 FQGNSA. CDR3 sequence reads: CASSSRRPEAFF. For the CDR3, the DNA is TGTGCCAGCAGCTCCCGGCGCCCTGAAGCTTTCTTT.